This T cell receptor (beta chain) was sequenced in a study of OX40 agonist ivuxolimab in advanced cancers. A note on the overall study: Ivuxolimab was a fully human IgG2 agonistic monoclonal antibody targeting the costimulatory receptor OX40 (CD134). Intravenous ivuxolimab was administered to patients every 2 weeks at six dose levels: 0.01, 0.1, 0.3, 1.5, 3 and 10 mg/kg. Of the approximately 54 patients in dose escalation, about 20 had hepatocellular carcinoma, about 15 had melanoma, 9 had renal cell carcinoma and 9 had head and neck cancer. A male proportion of about 79% and a mean age of around 60 years, ranging from 23 to 79, were recorded for the dose-escalation cohort. Patients were allowed to have had prior anti-PD-1, anti-PD-L1 or anti-CTLA-4 therapy, and 40% to 45% of the dose-escalation patients had been treated with checkpoint inhibitors. Partial responses occurred in three dose-escalation patients: two with cutaneous melanoma and one with hepatocellular carcinoma. Peripheral TCRbeta sequencing aimed to test whether ivuxolimab altered TCR sequence diversity and caused clonal T-cell expansion. The monotherapy dose-escalation portion (N ≈ 52 patients) of the phase I ivuxolimab trial is reported in the paper. Here is what the overall study found, with its caveats: In the 0.1-3.0 mg/kg groups, partial responders were among the patients with the lowest normalized peripheral clonal expansion, particularly in CD8+ T cells. After ivuxolimab, more expanded clones were found on average in CD8+ T cells than in CD4+ T cells. At doses of 0.1 to 3.0 mg/kg, clonal expansion of both CD4+ and CD8+ blood T cells was observed from baseline to week 6. Which antigens the clonally expanded peripheral T cells were specific for was not determined. Low levels of normalized T-cell clonal expansion were also seen in some nonresponding patients.

Its CDR3 holds 18 amino acids, cysteine through phenylalanine. Here the CDR3 DNA is all that survives: 54 bases in frame from base 1. V has 0 bases trimmed and J has 3 bases trimmed; junction bases matching no gene number 13. Sequences SGHRS (CDR1) and YFSETQ (CDR2) are obtained from the germline V gene. Patients with a history of autoimmune disease or receiving systemic immunosuppression were excluded from the trial. Peripheral blood for TCR sequencing was collected from all dose cohorts at baseline, on cycle 4 day 1, and on cycle 7 day 1. Samples were obtained from an open-label, multicenter, first-in-human phase I dose-escalation trial of ivuxolimab. Adults with locally advanced or metastatic melanoma, renal cell, hepatocellular, or head and neck squamous cell carcinoma were enrolled in the trial. CD4+ and CD8+ T cells were sorted separately from peripheral blood before TCR sequencing. In the case of this clone: Its binding antigen is unknown. Per-base quality was not reported, and no clone a single base away is much larger than it.

For sequencing of the TCRbeta CDR3 region, genomic DNA was extracted from the sorted cells. TCRbeta CDR3 regions were sequenced using the immunoSEQ Assay. What TCRdb holds here is the immuneACCESS table cut down to in-frame rearrangements. Part of the clones is not present; checked against another copy, under half of the missing clones reflect an unresolved V gene, and the others are unexplained. For this sample the table gives 90,000 to 120,000 clones, of which around 93% were detected only once. Of the sample, approximately 1.1% falls within the top ten clones. Sample: CD4+ or CD8+ T cells sorted from blood, taken in a trial of the OX40 agonist ivuxolimab. The TCR originated in an adult with an advanced solid tumor such as melanoma, head and neck, liver or kidney cancer. The receptor chain draws on TRBV5-1 and TRBJ2-3; a stretch of 7 junction bases matches TRBD1. The CDR3 protein is CASSLDPPIGGHTDTQYF. The sequenced DNA: TGCGCCAGCAGCTTGGATCCCCCTATAGGGGGCCATACAGATACGCAGTATTTT.